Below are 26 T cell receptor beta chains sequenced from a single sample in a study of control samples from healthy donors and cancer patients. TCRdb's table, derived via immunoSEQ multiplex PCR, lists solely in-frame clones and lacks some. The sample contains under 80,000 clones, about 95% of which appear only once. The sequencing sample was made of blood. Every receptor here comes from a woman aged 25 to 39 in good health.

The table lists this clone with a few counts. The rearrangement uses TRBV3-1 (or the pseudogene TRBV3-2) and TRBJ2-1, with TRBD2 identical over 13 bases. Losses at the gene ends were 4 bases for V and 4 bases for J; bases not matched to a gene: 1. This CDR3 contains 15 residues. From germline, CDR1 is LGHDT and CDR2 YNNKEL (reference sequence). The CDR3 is CASSRLAGGYNEQFF. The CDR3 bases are TGTGCCAGCAGCCGACTAGCGGGGGGTTACAATGAGCAGTTCTTC.

The CDR3, as DNA: TGTGCCAGCTCACCGATAGGGGGCAGGTACACTGAAGCTTTCTTT. Translation: CASSPIGGRYTEAFF. The chain links TRBV18 to TRBJ1-1; TRBD1 agrees at 7 bases. The CDR3 loop spans 15 amino acids. V was clipped by 3 bases and J by 3 bases; unmatched bases: 7. The germline gives CDR1 KGHSH, CDR2 LQKENI.

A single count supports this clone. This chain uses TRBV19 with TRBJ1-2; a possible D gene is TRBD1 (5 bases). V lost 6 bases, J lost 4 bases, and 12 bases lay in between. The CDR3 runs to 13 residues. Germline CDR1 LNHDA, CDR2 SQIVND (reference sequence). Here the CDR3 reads CASRLNRSYGYTF. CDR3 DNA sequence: TGTGCCAGTAGGCTAAACAGGAGCTATGGCTACACCTTC. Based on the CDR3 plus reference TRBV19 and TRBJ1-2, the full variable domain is DGGITQSPKYLFRKEGQNVTLSCEQNLNHDAMYWYRQDPGQGLRLIYYSQIVNDFQKGDIAEGYSVSREKKESFPLTVTSAQKNPTAFYLCASRLNRSYGYTFGSGTRLTVV.

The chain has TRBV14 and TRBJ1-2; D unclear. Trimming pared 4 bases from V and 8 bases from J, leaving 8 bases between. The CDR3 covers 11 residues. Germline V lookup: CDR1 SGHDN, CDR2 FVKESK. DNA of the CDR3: TGTGCCAGCAGCCGACTCGGGGGCTACACCTTC. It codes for CASSRLGGYTF.

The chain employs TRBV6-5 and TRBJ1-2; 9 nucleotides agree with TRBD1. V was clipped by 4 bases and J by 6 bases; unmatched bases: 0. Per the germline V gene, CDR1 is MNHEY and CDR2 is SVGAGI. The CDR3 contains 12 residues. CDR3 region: CASSWDRDGYTF. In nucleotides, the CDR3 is TGTGCCAGCAGTTGGGACAGGGATGGCTACACCTTC.

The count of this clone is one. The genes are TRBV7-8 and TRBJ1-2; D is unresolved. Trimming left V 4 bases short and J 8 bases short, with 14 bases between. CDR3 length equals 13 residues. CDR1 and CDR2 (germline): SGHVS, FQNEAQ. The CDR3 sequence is CASSSSSLGGYTF. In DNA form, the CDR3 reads TGTGCCAGCAGCTCGTCGAGTTTGGGCGGCTACACCTTC.

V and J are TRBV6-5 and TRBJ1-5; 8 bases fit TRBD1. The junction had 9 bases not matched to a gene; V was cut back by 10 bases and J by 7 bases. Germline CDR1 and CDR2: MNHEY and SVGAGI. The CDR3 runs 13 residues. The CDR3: CATFQDREQPQHF. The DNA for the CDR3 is TGTGCCACCTTCCAGGACAGGGAACAGCCCCAGCATTTT.

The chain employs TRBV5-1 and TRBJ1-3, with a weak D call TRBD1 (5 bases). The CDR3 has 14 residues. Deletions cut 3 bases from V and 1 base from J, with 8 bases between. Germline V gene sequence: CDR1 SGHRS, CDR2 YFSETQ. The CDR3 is CASSYDSSGNTIYF. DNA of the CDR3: TGCGCCAGCAGCTACGACAGTTCTGGAAACACCATATATTTT.

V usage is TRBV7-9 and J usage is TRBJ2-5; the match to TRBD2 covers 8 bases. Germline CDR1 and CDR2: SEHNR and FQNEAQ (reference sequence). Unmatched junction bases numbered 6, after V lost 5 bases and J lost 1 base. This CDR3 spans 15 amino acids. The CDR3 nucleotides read TGTGCCAGCAGCCTGAGCGGGGGTCTCCAAGAGACCCAGTACTTC. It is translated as CASSLSGGLQETQYF.

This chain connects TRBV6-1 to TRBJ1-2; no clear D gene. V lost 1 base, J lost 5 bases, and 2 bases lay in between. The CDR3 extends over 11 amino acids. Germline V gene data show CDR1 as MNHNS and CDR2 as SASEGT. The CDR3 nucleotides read TGTGCCAGCAGTGAAGAGTATGGCTACACCTTC. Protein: CASSEEYGYTF.

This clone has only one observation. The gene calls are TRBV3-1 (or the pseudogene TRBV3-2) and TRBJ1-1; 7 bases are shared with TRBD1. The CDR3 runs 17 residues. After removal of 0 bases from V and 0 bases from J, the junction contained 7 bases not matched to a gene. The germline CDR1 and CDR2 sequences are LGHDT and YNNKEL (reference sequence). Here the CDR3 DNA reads TGTGCCAGCAGCCAAGACCCGACAGGGCCCCTGAACACTGAAGCTTTCTTT. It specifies CASSQDPTGPLNTEAFF.

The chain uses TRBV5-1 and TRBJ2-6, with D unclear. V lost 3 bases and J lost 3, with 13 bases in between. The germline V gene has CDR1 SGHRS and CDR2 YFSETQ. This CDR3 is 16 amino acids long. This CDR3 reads CASSSNVGFGANVLTF. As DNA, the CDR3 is TGCGCCAGCAGCTCTAACGTCGGTTTTGGGGCCAACGTCCTGACTTTC.

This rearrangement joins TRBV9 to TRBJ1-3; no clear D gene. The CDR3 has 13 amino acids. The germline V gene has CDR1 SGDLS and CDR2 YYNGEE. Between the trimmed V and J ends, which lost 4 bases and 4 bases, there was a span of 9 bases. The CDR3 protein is CASSPLRGNTIYF. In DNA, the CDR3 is TGTGCCAGCAGCCCCCTGAGAGGAAACACCATATATTTT.

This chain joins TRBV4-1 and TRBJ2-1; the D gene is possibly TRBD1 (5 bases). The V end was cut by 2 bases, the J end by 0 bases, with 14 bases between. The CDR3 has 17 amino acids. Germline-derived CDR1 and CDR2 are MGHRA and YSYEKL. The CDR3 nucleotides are TGCGCCAGCAGCCAACCGCGGACACGACTCTCCTACAATGAGCAGTTCTTC. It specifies CASSQPRTRLSYNEQFF.

CDR3 sequence: CASSTSQISGNTIYF. CDR3 coding DNA: TGTGCCAGCAGCACCTCACAGATCTCTGGAAACACCATATATTTT. J is TRBJ1-3 and V is TRBV7-9; D gene uncertain. CDR1 is SEHNR and CDR2 is FQNEAQ in the germline V gene (reference sequence). Trimming shortened V by 5 bases and J by 0 bases, and 11 bases separated the two germline ends. There are 15 residues in the CDR3.

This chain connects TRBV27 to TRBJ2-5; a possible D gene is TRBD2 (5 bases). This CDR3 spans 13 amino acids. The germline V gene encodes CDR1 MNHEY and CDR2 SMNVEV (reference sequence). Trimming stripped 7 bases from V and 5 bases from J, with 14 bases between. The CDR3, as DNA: TGTGCCAGCATGGTAACGGACTTTGAGACCCAGTACTTC. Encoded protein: CASMVTDFETQYF.

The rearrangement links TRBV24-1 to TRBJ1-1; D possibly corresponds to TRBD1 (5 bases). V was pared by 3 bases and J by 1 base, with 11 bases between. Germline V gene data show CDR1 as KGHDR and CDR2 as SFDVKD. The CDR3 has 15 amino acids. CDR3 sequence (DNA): TGTGCCACCAGTGATGCACGGAGGGGGAACACTGAAGCTTTCTTT. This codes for CATSDARRGNTEAFF.

The chain's CDR3 is CASSESLRAYTEAFF. The DNA for the CDR3 is TGTGCCAGCAGCGAATCCCTAAGGGCGTACACTGAAGCTTTCTTT. J is TRBJ1-1 and V is TRBV7-9, with D uncertain. Trimming removed 5 bases from V and 3 bases from J, with 16 bases in between. CDR3 size: 15 residues. From germline, CDR1 is SEHNR and CDR2 FQNEAQ (reference sequence).

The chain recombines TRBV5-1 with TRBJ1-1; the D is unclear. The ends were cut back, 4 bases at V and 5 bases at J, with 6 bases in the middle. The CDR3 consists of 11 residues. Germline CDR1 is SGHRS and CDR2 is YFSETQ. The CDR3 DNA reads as TGCGCCAGCAGCGCCGGAACTGAAGCTTTCTTT. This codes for CASSAGTEAFF.

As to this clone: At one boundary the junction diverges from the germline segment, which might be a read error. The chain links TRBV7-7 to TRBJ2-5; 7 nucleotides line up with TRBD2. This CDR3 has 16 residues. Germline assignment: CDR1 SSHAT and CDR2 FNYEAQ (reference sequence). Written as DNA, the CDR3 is TGTGCTAGCAGCCAGAGGGCGGGAGCGTACCAAGAGACCCAGTACTTC. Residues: CASSQRAGAYQETQYF.

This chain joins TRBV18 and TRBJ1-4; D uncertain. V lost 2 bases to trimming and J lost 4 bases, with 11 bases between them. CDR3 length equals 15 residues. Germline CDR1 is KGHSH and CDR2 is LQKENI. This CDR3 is CASSPIRAYNEKLFF. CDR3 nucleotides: TGTGCCAGCTCACCAATACGGGCCTATAATGAAAAACTGTTTTTT.

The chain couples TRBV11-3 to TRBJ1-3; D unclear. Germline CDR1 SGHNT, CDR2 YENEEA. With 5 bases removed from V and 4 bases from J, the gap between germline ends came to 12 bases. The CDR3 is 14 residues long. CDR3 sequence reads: CASSPFRTGNTIYF. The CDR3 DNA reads TGTGCCAGCAGCCCTTTCCGCACGGGAAACACCATATATTTT.

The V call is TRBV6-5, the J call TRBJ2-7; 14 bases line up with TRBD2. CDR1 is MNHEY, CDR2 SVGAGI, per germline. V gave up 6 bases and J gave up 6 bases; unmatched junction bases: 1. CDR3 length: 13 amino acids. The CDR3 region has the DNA TGTGCCAGCAGCGGACTAGCGGGGGGCGAGCAGTACGTC. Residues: CASSGLAGGEQYV.

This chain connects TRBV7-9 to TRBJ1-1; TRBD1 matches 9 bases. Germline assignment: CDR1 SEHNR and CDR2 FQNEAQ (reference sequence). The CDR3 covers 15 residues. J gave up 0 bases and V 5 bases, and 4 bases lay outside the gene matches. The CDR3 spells CASSRGTGLNTEAFF. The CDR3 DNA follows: TGTGCCAGCAGCCGAGGGACAGGGTTGAACACTGAAGCTTTCTTT.

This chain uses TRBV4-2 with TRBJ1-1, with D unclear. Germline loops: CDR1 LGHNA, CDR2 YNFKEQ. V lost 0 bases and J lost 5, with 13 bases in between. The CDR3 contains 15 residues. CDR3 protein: CASSQDRLKGTEAFF. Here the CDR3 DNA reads TGTGCCAGCAGCCAAGATCGGCTAAAAGGGACTGAAGCTTTCTTT.

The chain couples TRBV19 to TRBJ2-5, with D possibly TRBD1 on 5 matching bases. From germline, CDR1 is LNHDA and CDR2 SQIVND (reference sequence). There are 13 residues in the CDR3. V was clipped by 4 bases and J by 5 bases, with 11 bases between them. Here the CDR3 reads CASSTGLRETQYF. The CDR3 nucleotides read TGTGCCAGTAGTACAGGGTTGCGGGAGACCCAGTACTTC.